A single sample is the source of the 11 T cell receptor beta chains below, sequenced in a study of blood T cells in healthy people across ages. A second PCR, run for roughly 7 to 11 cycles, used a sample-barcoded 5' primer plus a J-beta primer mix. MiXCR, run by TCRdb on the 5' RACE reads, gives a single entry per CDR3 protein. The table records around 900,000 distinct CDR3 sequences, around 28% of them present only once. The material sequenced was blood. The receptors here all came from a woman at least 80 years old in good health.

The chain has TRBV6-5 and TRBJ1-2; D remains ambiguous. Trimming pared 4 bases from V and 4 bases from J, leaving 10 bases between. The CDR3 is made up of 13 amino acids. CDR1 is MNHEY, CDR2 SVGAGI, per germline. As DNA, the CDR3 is TGTGCCAGCAGTTCCGGGTCCTTCTATGGCTACACCTTC. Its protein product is CASSSGSFYGYTF.

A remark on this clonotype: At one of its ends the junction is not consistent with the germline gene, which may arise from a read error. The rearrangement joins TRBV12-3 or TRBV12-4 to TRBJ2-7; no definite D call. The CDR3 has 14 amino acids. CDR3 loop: CAGSLVADAYEQYF. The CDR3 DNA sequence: TGTGCCGGCAGTTTAGTTGCGGATGCCTACGAGCAGTACTTC.

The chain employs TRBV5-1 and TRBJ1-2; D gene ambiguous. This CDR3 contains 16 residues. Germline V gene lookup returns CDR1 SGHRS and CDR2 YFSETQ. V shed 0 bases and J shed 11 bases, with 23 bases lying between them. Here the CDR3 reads CASSLGRRGVTSIYTF. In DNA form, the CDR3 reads TGCGCCAGCAGCTTGGGCCGACGGGGAGTCACTTCCATTTACACCTTC. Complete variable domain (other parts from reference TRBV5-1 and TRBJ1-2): KAGVTQTPRYLIKTRGQQVTLSCSPISGHRSVSWYQQTPGQGLQFLFEYFSETQRNKGNFPGRFSGRQFSNSRSEMNVSTLELGDSALYLCASSLGRRGVTSIYTFGSGTRLTVV.

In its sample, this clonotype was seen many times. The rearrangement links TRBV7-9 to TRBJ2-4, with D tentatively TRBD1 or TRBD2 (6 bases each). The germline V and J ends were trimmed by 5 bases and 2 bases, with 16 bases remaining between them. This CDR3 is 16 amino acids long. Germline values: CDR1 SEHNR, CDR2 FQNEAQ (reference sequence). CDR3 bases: TGTGCCAGCAGCAACGAGGGGGGCCTCTCCAAAAACATTCAGTACTTC. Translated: CASSNEGGLSKNIQYF.

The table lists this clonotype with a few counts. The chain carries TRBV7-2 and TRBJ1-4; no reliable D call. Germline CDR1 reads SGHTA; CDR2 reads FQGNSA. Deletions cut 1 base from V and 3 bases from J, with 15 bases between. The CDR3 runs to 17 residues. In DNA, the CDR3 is TGTGCCAGCAGCTTAGGGGCACTGAGGGTAGCTAATGAAAAACTGTTTTTT. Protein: CASSLGALRVANEKLFF.

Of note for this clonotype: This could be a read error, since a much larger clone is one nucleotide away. Here the CDR3 DNA reads TGTGCCAGCAGGTCACAGGGCACCAGTGGCTACACCTTC. Translating gives CASRSQGTSGYTF. The V gene is TRBV6-5, the J gene TRBJ1-2, with D maybe TRBD1 (6 bases). The CDR3 sequence is 13 residues long. Trimming took 6 bases from V and 7 from J, leaving 15 bases between them. From germline, CDR1 is MNHEY and CDR2 SVGAGI.

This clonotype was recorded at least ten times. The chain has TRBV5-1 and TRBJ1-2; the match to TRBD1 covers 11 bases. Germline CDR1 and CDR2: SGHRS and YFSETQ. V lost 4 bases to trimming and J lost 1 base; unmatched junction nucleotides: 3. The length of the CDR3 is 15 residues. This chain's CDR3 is CASSHGTGGNYGYTF. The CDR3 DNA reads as TGCGCCAGCAGCCACGGGACAGGGGGTAACTATGGCTACACCTTC.

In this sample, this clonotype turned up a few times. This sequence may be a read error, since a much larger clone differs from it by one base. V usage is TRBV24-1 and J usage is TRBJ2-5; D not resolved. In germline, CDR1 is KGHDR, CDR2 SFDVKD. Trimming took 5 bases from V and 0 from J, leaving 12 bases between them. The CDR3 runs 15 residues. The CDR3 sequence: CATSALGNHQETQYF. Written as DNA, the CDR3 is TGTGCCACCAGTGCCCTAGGGAACCACCAAGAGACCCAGTACTTC.

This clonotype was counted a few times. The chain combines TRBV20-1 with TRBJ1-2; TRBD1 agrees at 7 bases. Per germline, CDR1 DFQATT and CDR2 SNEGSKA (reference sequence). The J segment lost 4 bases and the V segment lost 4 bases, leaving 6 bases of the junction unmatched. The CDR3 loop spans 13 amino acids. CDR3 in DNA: TGCAGTGCTACCTACAGGGGTGGCTATGGCTACACCTTC. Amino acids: CSATYRGGYGYTF.

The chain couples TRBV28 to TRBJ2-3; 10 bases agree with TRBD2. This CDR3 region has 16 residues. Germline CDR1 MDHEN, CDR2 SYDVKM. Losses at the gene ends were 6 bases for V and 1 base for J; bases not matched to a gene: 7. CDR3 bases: TGTGCCAGCAGCCCCTCCGGGACTAGCGGCACAGATACGCAGTATTTT. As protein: CASSPSGTSGTDTQYF.

The CDR3 region has the DNA TGTGCCAGCAGTTACAAGGACTATGGCTACACCTTC. Translation: CASSYKDYGYTF. V and J are TRBV6-5 and TRBJ1-2; no definite D call. The V end was cut by 2 bases, the J end by 3 bases, with 4 bases between. CDR1 and CDR2 from the germline V gene are MNHEY and SVGAGI. The CDR3 has 12 amino acids.